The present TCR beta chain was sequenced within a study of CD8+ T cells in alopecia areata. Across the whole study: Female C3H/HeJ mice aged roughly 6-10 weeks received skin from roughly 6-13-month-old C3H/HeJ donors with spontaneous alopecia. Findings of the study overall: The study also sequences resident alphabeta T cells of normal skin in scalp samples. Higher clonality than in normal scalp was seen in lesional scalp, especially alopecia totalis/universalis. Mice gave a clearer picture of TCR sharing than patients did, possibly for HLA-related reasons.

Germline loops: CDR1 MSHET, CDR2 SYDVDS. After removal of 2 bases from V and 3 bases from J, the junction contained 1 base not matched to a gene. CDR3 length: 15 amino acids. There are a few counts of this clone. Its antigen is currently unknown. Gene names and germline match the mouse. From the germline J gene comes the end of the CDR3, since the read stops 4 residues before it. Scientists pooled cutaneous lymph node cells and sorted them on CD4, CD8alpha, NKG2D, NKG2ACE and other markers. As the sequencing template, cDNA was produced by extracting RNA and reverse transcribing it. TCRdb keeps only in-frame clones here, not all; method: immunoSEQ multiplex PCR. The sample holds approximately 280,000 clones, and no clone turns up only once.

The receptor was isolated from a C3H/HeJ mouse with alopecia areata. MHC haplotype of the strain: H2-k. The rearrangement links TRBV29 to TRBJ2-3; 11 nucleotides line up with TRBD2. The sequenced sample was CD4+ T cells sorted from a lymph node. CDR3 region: CASSLTGGAAETLYF. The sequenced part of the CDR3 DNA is TGTGCTAGCAGTTTAACTGGGGGGGCCGCAGAA.